A selection of T cell receptor beta chains follows, all from one sample in a study of PD-1 blockade in classical Hodgkin lymphoma. Clones were read by immunoSEQ multiplex PCR, and TCRdb kept only the in-frame ones, dropping some. This sample has some 150,000 clones; just under 80% occur once, and the top ten carry 7% to 9.5%. The sequencing used peripheral blood mononuclear cells (PBMCs), collected before the second cycle of nivolumab. The receptors here all came from a human donor with classical Hodgkin lymphoma. Both conserved end residues are part of each CDR3. D genes are given only for firm matches. The size field is filled for only some rows; it gives once, few, many or a size class.

NA	TRBV28	TRBJ1-4	NA	TGTGCCAGCAGTTTAGGGGCAACTAATGAAAAACTGTTTTTT	CASSLGATNEKLFF
TRBD2	TRBV5-1	TRBJ2-3	few	TGCGCCAGCAGCTTCCTAACTAGCGATCGTGGAGATACGCAGTATTTT	CASSFLTSDRGDTQYF
TRBD2	TRBV7-8	TRBJ2-7	NA	TGTGCCAGCCAGGGGACTAGGTTGAACGAGCAGTACTTC	CASQGTRLNEQYF
NA	TRBV28	TRBJ1-5	NA	TGTGCCAGCAGTCCAGGGCCCAATCAGCCCCAGCATTTT	CASSPGPNQPQHF
NA	TRBV6-5	TRBJ1-1	once	TGTGCCAGCAGTGATAGGGAGAACACTGAAGCTTTCTTT	CASSDRENTEAFF
NA	TRBV15	TRBJ2-7	NA	TGTGCCACCAGCATAAGCTCATCAAGATACGAGCAGTACTTC	CATSISSSRYEQYF
NA	TRBV5-4	TRBJ2-7	NA	TGTGCCAGCAGCCCCCGCCGGGACCGTTCCTACGAGCAGTGCTTC	CASSPRRDRSYEQCF
NA	TRBV11-2	TRBJ1-1	NA	TGTGCCAGCAGCTTAGGTGGATACGGTGAAGCTTTCTTT	CASSLGGYGEAFF
TRBD2	TRBV6-6	TRBJ2-7	NA	TGTGCCAGCCGCAACCCACTAGCGGGAGACTACTACGAGCAGTACTTC	CASRNPLAGDYYEQYF
TRBD1	TRBV27	TRBJ1-1	few	TGTGCCAGCAGTTCCTCGAGGGGATTAGGGACAGGGAAGGGGGGAACTGAAGCTTTCTTT	CASSSSRGLGTGKGGTEAFF
TRBD2	TRBV18	TRBJ2-6	NA	TGTGCCACCAACGCGGGGACTAGCTCGGCTGGGGCCAACGTCCTGACTTTC	CATNAGTSSAGANVLTF
NA	TRBV7-8	TRBJ2-3	NA	TGTGCCAGCAGTCGACAAGGACTGGATACGCAGTATTTT	CASSRQGLDTQYF
TRBD1	TRBV7-2	TRBJ1-1	once	TGTGCCAGCAGCGGACAGGGGAACACTGAAGCTTTCTTT	CASSGQGNTEAFF
NA	TRBV7-9	TRBJ2-7	NA	TGTGCCAGCAGCCCGACTTCAAAGTACGAGCAGTACTTC	CASSPTSKYEQYF
NA	TRBV29-1	TRBJ1-1	NA	TGCAGCGTTGATTCCCAGGGTGGCATTGAAGCTTTCTTT	CSVDSQGGIEAFF
TRBD1	TRBV15	TRBJ2-5	NA	TGTGCCACCAGCAGAGACCTGGACAGGCCTACCCAGTACTTC	CATSRDLDRPTQYF
TRBD1	TRBV18	TRBJ2-1	NA	TGTGCCAGCTCACCACCCGACAGGGGGCACGTTGAGCAGTTCTTC	CASSPPDRGHVEQFF
NA	TRBV7-3	TRBJ2-1	NA	TGTGCCAGCAGGGCCGGGCGGGCCACCTACAATGAGCAGTTCTTC	CASRAGRATYNEQFF
NA	TRBV7-3	TRBJ1-2	NA	TGTGCCAGCAGCTTAAATGCGGGGGACTATGGCTACACCTTC	CASSLNAGDYGYTF
TRBD1	TRBV7-9	TRBJ1-4	NA	TGTGCCAGCAGCACCAATTTTGACAGGGAGCCTGAAAAACTGTTTTTT	CASSTNFDREPEKLFF
NA	TRBV5-1	TRBJ1-5	NA	TGCGCCAGCAGCTTGGCCGAGATCTACTCGGAGAGGTACAGGAAAAACTATAGCAATCAGCCCCAGCATTTT	CASSLAEIYSERYRKNYSNQPQHF
NA	TRBV7-9	TRBJ2-1	NA	TGTGCCAGCAGCCAGGGGGACTGGCTAAGGAATGAGCAGTTCTTC	CASSQGDWLRNEQFF
NA	TRBV10-3	TRBJ2-7	NA	TGTGCCATCAGTGAGTCGGGGACTGGAGTTTACGAGCAGTACTTC	CAISESGTGVYEQYF
NA	TRBV6-1	TRBJ2-5	once	TGTGCCAGCAGTTCAGGAAGGGCAGGGGGGGAGACCCAGTACTTC	CASSSGRAGGETQYF
TRBD1	TRBV29-1	TRBJ1-2	NA	TGCAGCGTTTCCCGAACGGGGGAAAGGGGGCCTAACTATGGCTACACCTTC	CSVSRTGERGPNYGYTF
NA	TRBV5-4	TRBJ1-2	NA	TGTGCCAGCAGCTTGTTAACAGGGCGGCATGGCTACACCTTC	CASSLLTGRHGYTF
TRBD1	TRBV9	TRBJ2-3	NA	TGTGCCAGCAGCGGGCCGGGACAGGCCGCAGATACGCAGTATTTT	CASSGPGQAADTQYF
NA	TRBV5-8	TRBJ2-1	NA	TGTGCCAGCAGCTTCGGCGGAGGGCGAGGACTCGGTGAGCAGTTCTTC	CASSFGGGRGLGEQFF
NA	TRBV5-4	TRBJ1-2	NA	TGTGCCAGCAGCTTGTACCAGCCAAACTATGGCTACACCTTC	CASSLYQPNYGYTF
NA	TRBV7-2	TRBJ2-7	NA	TGTGCCAGCAGCTTTCAGGGTGGTTCCGAGCAGTACTTC	CASSFQGGSEQYF
NA	TRBV2	TRBJ2-7	once	TGTGCCAGCAGCCGGGGCAGTCAGTTCTACGAGCAGTACTTC	CASSRGSQFYEQYF
NA	TRBV4-2	TRBJ1-1	NA	TGTGCCAGCAGCCAAGATCGACAGGTGGCTGAAGCTTTCTTT	CASSQDRQVAEAFF
NA	TRBV18	TRBJ2-7	NA	TGTGCCAGCTCACCTCAGAGCTCCTACGAGCAGTACTTC	CASSPQSSYEQYF
TRBD2	TRBV19	TRBJ2-3	NA	TGTGCCAGTAGTATTCTAGCGGGGGGGACGGATACGCAGTATTTT	CASSILAGGTDTQYF
NA	TRBV6-5	TRBJ1-5	NA	TGTGCCAGCAGTTACTCGATGTACGGTGATTCGCCCCAGCATTTT	CASSYSMYGDSPQHF
TRBD1	TRBV6-5	TRBJ1-1	once	TGTGCCAGCAGGGGGACAGGGGTGAACACTGAAGCTTTCTTT	CASRGTGVNTEAFF
NA	TRBV10-3	TRBJ1-3	NA	TGTGCCATCAGTGAACGAGGGGGAAACACCATATATTTT	CAISERGGNTIYF
NA	TRBV11-2	TRBJ2-2	NA	TGTGCCAGCAGCTTAGTCAGGGCTTCGAACACCGGGGAGCTGTTTTTT	CASSLVRASNTGELFF
NA	TRBV19	TRBJ2-1	NA	TGTGCCAGTAGTAGTGATAGTGGCGAGCAGTTCTTC	CASSSDSGEQFF
NA	TRBV7-9	TRBJ2-5	NA	TGTGCCAGCAGCTTAGGGTGGGGCCAAGAGACCCAGTACTTC	CASSLGWGQETQYF
TRBD1	TRBV19	TRBJ1-2	NA	TGTGCCAGTAGACGACAGGGGGCGGACTATGGCTACACCTTC	CASRRQGADYGYTF
NA	TRBV14	TRBJ2-5	NA	TGTGCCAGCAGCCCGTGGCAGGGAGAGACCCAGTACTTC	CASSPWQGETQYF
NA	TRBV6-6	TRBJ2-2	NA	TGTGCCAGCAGTGGGTCACGGAGCGCCGGGGAGCTGTTTTTT	CASSGSRSAGELFF
NA	TRBV19	TRBJ2-7	few	TGTGCCAGTAGTATCGGGGTAACCTACGAGCAGTACTTC	CASSIGVTYEQYF
NA	TRBV18	TRBJ2-5	once	TGTGCCAGCTCACCAGAGACGGGGAAGTGGGAGACCCAGTACTTC	CASSPETGKWETQYF
TRBD1	TRBV28	TRBJ1-2	NA	TGTGCCAGCAGTTCCTGGACAGGGATCAGTGGCTACACCTTC	CASSSWTGISGYTF
NA	TRBV7-3	TRBJ1-1	NA	TGTGCCAGCAGTCAGACAGCTTTGACTGAAGCTTTCTTT	CASSQTALTEAFF